The present T cell receptor (beta chain) was sequenced within a study of a mutant IDH1 vaccine in newly diagnosed glioma (dated by TCRdb to 2020 to 2022). Regarding the research as a whole: Vaccination was initiated 4-6 weeks after radiotherapy alone, or concurrently with temozolomide cycles in the chemotherapy-containing groups. Of the approximately 35 treated patients, around 62% were male and about 40% were female, and the mean age was 40.4 years. Prior to enrollment, patients had been given standard therapy consisting of radiotherapy alone, temozolomide alone, or radiochemotherapy with temozolomide, with the combination given to most patients. The week-35 safety follow-up was designated visit V12, and the week-47 end of study was designated visit V13. Peripheral blood was drawn at six visits: V03 (baseline), V05, V07, V10, V12 and V13. For exploratory analyses, fewer than 30 treated patients had longitudinal TCRB deep sequencing done wherever samples were available.

A note on this clone: Its antigen target is currently unknown. No much larger clone is present one base from it, and per-base qualities are unavailable.

The CDR3 has 15 amino acids, counting the end cysteine and phenylalanine. Just CDR3 DNA is preserved here, 45 bases in frame from base 1. Trimming at the junction amounts to 2 bases on V and 0 bases on J, and the germline ends lie 10 bases apart. CDR1 and CDR2 were assigned from the germline V gene (reference sequence) as SGHAT and FQDESV. Broader findings and caveats from the paper: Immune responses induced by the vaccine were seen in roughly 95% of patients across multiple MHC alleles. The authors stated that sample limitations prevented analyses of patient blood samples from being reproduced. PBMC samples for TCRB deep sequencing were selected based on availability. Pseudoprogression appeared unrelated to alterations in the top peripheral T cell clonotypes detected by TCRB sequencing.

What this sample's time point label stands for: week 35, safety follow-up. Each vaccine dose was 300 ug of a 20-mer mutant IDH1 peptide in Montanide, given subcutaneously with topical imiquimod. Across visits V03 through V10, patients got a total of eight vaccinations, given in weeks 1, 3, 5, 7, 11, 15, 19 and 23. All donors had newly diagnosed IDH1-mutant astrocytomas of WHO grade 3 or 4 that showed loss of nuclear ATRX. The samples were drawn from NOA16, a multicentre, single-arm, open-label phase I trial in Germany that tested a mutant IDH1 peptide vaccine in humans for the first time. Genomic DNA for TCRB sequencing was isolated from EDTA blood with the DNeasy Blood and Tissue Kit. Libraries were prepared through the immunoSEQ multiplex PCR assay. Following the manufacturer's protocol, the hsTCRB Kit was used to amplify rearranged TCR beta chain sequences. Sequencing of TCRB libraries was carried out on an Illumina MiSeq. On the authors' methods: The kit vendor's proprietary platform handled demultiplexing, trimming and gene mapping. What TCRdb holds here is the immuneACCESS table cut down to in-frame rearrangements. Part of the clones is not present; checked against another copy, under half of the missing clones reflect an unresolved V gene, and the others are unexplained. V and J calls and clone size are those listed in that table; D and trimming were worked out from the DNA. In this sample the table shows about 27,000 clones, about three quarters of which occur a single time. The top ten clonotypes cover 6.5% to 9.5% of the sample.

Recombination linked TRBV11-1 to TRBJ1-1; no D gene can be assigned with confidence. Sequenced material: PBMCs, taken from a glioma patient whose treatment included an IDH1 peptide vaccine. The TCR was taken from a man aged 45 to 65 with glioma. The CDR3 here reads CASSLLVRMNTEAFF. The DNA is as follows: TGTGCCAGCAGCTTATTAGTTCGGATGAACACTGAAGCTTTCTTT.